Below are 29 T cell receptor beta chains sequenced from a single sample in a study of blood T cells in healthy people across ages. Together with a sample-barcoded 5' primer, a J-beta primer mix was included in a second PCR lasting 7 to 11 cycles. TCRdb used MiXCR to reprocess the 5' RACE reads, holding one entry per CDR3 protein. The sample has around 1,000,000 distinct CDR3 sequences, under 30% seen once. The same sample was also studied in work on T cells of mothers and their children.

Sequenced sample: blood. These receptors originate from a girl aged 2 to 10 in good health.

The chain joins TRBV29-1 to TRBJ1-1; 7 nucleotides match TRBD1. The CDR3 covers 13 residues. V trimming: 6 bases; J trimming: 2 bases; junction bases outside the gene matches: 6. Germline assignment: CDR1 SQVTM and CDR2 ANQGSEA. Here the CDR3 reads CSVDREVNTEAFF. The CDR3 DNA follows: TGCAGCGTAGACAGGGAAGTTAACACTGAAGCTTTCTTT. The variable domain in full, completed from reference TRBV29-1 and TRBJ1-1, reads SAVISQKPSRDICQRGTSLTIQCQVDSQVTMMFWYRQQPGQSLTLIATANQGSEATYESGFVIDKFPISRPNLTFSTLTVSNMSPEDSSIYLCSVDREVNTEAFFGQGTRLTVV.

The chain has TRBV7-2 and TRBJ2-5; the match to TRBD1 covers 9 bases. The CDR3 spans 16 residues. Germline loops: CDR1 SGHTA, CDR2 FQGNSA. The trim removed 5 bases at V and 5 bases at J, leaving 12 bases unmatched. CDR3 in DNA: TGTGCCAGCAGCACTGCCGGGACAGGGACCTGGGAGACCCAGTACTTC. It specifies CASSTAGTGTWETQYF.

The chain recombines TRBV7-2 with TRBJ2-5; possible D gene TRBD2, 6 bases. Between the trimmed V and J ends, which lost 4 bases and 11 bases, there was a span of 14 bases. CDR1 is SGHTA and CDR2 is FQGNSA in the germline V gene. This CDR3 has 12 amino acids. CDR3 nucleotides: TGTGCCAGCAGCTCGGGACTTGTAGAGCAGTACTTC. Amino acid sequence: CASSSGLVEQYF.

V is TRBV6-5 and J is TRBJ2-3; 7 positions agree with TRBD2. The CDR3 is made up of 17 amino acids. Trimming removed 6 bases from V and 3 bases from J; junction bases left unmatched: 15. The germline V gene encodes CDR1 MNHEY and CDR2 SVGAGI. The CDR3 nucleotides are TGTGCCAGCAGCCGATCACTAGGGCTAGCGGCGACAGATACGCAGTATTTT. Translation gives CASSRSLGLAATDTQYF.

This clonotype was recorded a few times. This chain connects TRBV4-3 to TRBJ2-2; D unresolved. The V end was cut by 3 bases, the J end by 6 bases, with 17 bases between. This CDR3 has 16 amino acids. The germline V gene has CDR1 LGHNA and CDR2 YSLEER. The CDR3 nucleotides are TGCGCCAGCAGCCACCGAAGGGCTCCACACTCCGGGGAGCTGTTTTTT. Translated, it gives CASSHRRAPHSGELFF.

The rearrangement joins TRBV7-3 to TRBJ2-7, with D possibly matching TRBD2 (5 bases). Trimming left V 5 bases short and J 6 bases short, with 14 bases between. CDR1 and CDR2 from the germline V gene are SGHTA and FQGTGA. This CDR3 spans 13 amino acids. As DNA, the CDR3 is TGTGCCAGCAGCCCCCCGGGGAGAGGCGAGCAGTACTTC. It translates to CASSPPGRGEQYF. The variable domain in full, completed from reference TRBV7-3 and TRBJ2-7, reads GAGVSQTPSNKVTEKGKYVELRCDPISGHTALYWYRQSLGQGPEFLIYFQGTGAADDSGLPNDRFFAVRPEGSVSTLKIQRTERGDSAVYLCASSPPGRGEQYFGPGTRLTVT.

The chain recombines TRBV28 with TRBJ2-5; TRBD1 is a possible D gene (6 bases). The end of the DNA fits TRBJ2-7 better, so the J call may be wrong. The CDR3 spans 14 residues. Germline V gives CDR1 MDHEN, CDR2 SYDVKM. CDR3 in amino acids: CASSLDSSPTEQYF. The CDR3 region has the DNA TGTGCCAGCAGTTTGGACAGCTCCCCCACCGAGCAGTACTTC.

This clonotype turned up a few times. This chain joins TRBV24-1 and TRBJ2-1; possible D gene TRBD2, 6 bases. The germline V and J ends were trimmed by 3 bases and 7 bases, with 12 bases remaining between them. The CDR3 is 14 residues long. CDR1 KGHDR and CDR2 SFDVKD come from the germline V gene. The CDR3 bases are TGTGCCACCAGTGATCCGGGGGAGTGGAATGAGCAGTTCTTC. Translated, it gives CATSDPGEWNEQFF.

This clonotype was detected ten times or more. A junction boundary mismatches the germline segment, possibly from a read error. This chain links TRBV5-1 with TRBJ1-2, with D uncertain. The CDR3 consists of 14 residues. Germline V gene data show CDR1 as SGHRS and CDR2 as YFSETQ. In nucleotides, the CDR3 is TGTGCCAGCAGTTTGGGATTGGGCAACTATGGCTACACCTTC. This translates into CASSLGLGNYGYTF.

This rearrangement joins TRBV4-2 to TRBJ1-2; D uncertain. Germline V gives CDR1 LGHNA, CDR2 YNFKEQ. The CDR3 sequence is 11 residues long. Trimming cost V 0 bases and J 10 bases, with 6 bases left between them. The DNA of the CDR3 is TGTGCCAGCAGCCAAGACAGGATCTACACCTTC. This sequence encodes CASSQDRIYTF.

The chain has TRBV27 and TRBJ2-1; no firm D call. The CDR3 totals 14 residues. Germline assignment: CDR1 MNHEY and CDR2 SMNVEV (reference sequence). V dropped 7 bases and J dropped 4 bases, with 14 bases sitting between them. CDR3 bases: TGTGCCAGCACCCCGAGGAGCTCATACAATGAGCAGTTCTTC. Its protein product is CASTPRSSYNEQFF.

This clonotype was counted between two and nine times. V is TRBV6-5 and J is TRBJ2-7, with TRBD2 matching over 7 bases. Trimming took 7 bases from V and 6 from J; bases not matched to a gene: 9. CDR1 is MNHEY and CDR2 is SVGAGI in the germline V gene. The CDR3 consists of 13 residues. CDR3 amino acids: CASMVGGTREQYF. The CDR3 coding sequence is TGTGCCAGCATGGTGGGGGGGACCCGCGAGCAGTACTTC.

This clonotype came up a few times. The chain has TRBV7-9 and TRBJ2-4, with D perhaps matching TRBD1 (6 bases). The germline V gene encodes CDR1 SEHNR and CDR2 FQNEAQ (reference sequence). With 5 bases removed from V and 7 bases from J, the gap between germline ends came to 21 bases. CDR3 length: 16 residues. The CDR3 DNA sequence: TGTGCCAGCAGCAGTAAAAATGAAGGGGGTACCAACATTCAGTACTTC. This codes for CASSSKNEGGTNIQYF.

The gene calls are TRBV7-9 and TRBJ2-5, with D possibly being TRBD2 (6 bases). Judging by the DNA end, TRBJ2-1 fits better; the J call may be wrong. This CDR3 is 12 amino acids long. CDR1 is SEHNR, CDR2 FQNEAQ, per germline (reference sequence). The chain's CDR3 is CASSAFGTDQFF. In nucleotides, the CDR3 is TGTGCCAGCAGCGCCTTTGGGACTGATCAGTTCTTC.

The J gene is TRBJ2-3, the V gene TRBV6-5; 9 bases map to TRBD2. V was pared by 4 bases and J by 5 bases, with 10 bases of the junction left unmatched. In germline, CDR1 is MNHEY, CDR2 SVGAGI. The CDR3 length is 16 residues. CDR3 bases: TGTGCCAGCAGTTCGGTTTCGGGACTAGCTGGAGATACGCAGTATTTT. Amino acids: CASSSVSGLAGDTQYF.

J is TRBJ2-5 and V is TRBV6-2 or TRBV6-3, with D possibly TRBD1 on 5 matching bases. Trimming took 2 bases from V and 1 from J, leaving 11 bases between them. The CDR3 contains 15 residues. The germline V gene has CDR1 MNHEY and CDR2 SVGEGT. The DNA for the CDR3 is TGTGCCAGCAGTTACCTACCAGGGCGCCAAGAGACCCAGTACTTC. Translation gives CASSYLPGRQETQYF.

There are a few counts of this clonotype. This chain joins TRBV5-1 and TRBJ2-5, with a tentative D call TRBD2 (5 bases). Gene TRBJ2-1 matches the end of the DNA better, so the J call may be wrong. The CDR3 runs to 16 residues. In germline, CDR1 is SGHRS, CDR2 YFSETQ. CDR3 in amino acids: CASSLGSVAGYNEQFF. CDR3 coding DNA: TGCGCCAGCAGCTTGGGTTCCGTGGCGGGTTACAATGAGCAGTTCTTC.

This clonotype appeared a few times. The gene calls are TRBV29-1 and TRBJ1-4, with D possibly matching TRBD1 (5 bases). The CDR3 spans 12 residues. The ends were cut back, 5 bases at V and 5 bases at J, with 9 bases in the middle. Germline CDR1 is SQVTM and CDR2 is ANQGSEA. CDR3 sequence reads: CSVKAGNEKLFF. CDR3 DNA sequence: TGCAGCGTTAAGGCAGGGAATGAAAAACTGTTTTTT.

A few counts support this clonotype. The chain recombines TRBV29-1 with TRBJ2-3; 9 nucleotides agree with TRBD2. There are 15 residues in the CDR3. Per germline, CDR1 SQVTM and CDR2 ANQGSEA. Germline trimming cut 5 bases from V and 3 bases from J; bases unmatched to any gene: 9. In nucleotides, the CDR3 is TGCAGCGTTAACGGCGGGAGGGCCTCGACAGATACGCAGTATTTT. Translated: CSVNGGRASTDTQYF.

The genes are TRBV5-8 and TRBJ2-7; D may be TRBD2 (6 bases). The CDR3 runs to 17 residues. Deletions cut 3 bases from V and 2 bases from J, with 21 bases between. Germline lookup yields CDR1 SGHTS and CDR2 YDEGEE. The CDR3 DNA reads TGTGCCAGCAGCTGGGAAGGAAGCGGGTTAGGAACCTACGAGCAGTACTTC. Translated: CASSWEGSGLGTYEQYF.

This clonotype was seen more than once but under ten times. This rearrangement joins TRBV24-1 to TRBJ2-1, with D perhaps TRBD1 (7 bases). The CDR3 covers 14 residues. Germline V lookup: CDR1 KGHDR, CDR2 SFDVKD. Trimming shortened V by 9 bases and J by 7 bases, and 18 bases separated the two germline ends. This CDR3 is CATVSGGKKNEQFF. DNA for the CDR3: TGTGCCACCGTGTCAGGGGGGAAAAAGAATGAGCAGTTCTTC.

V usage is TRBV7-9 and J usage is TRBJ1-2; 12 positions match TRBD1. Germline V gives CDR1 SEHNR, CDR2 FQNEAQ (reference sequence). This CDR3 spans 16 amino acids. J was trimmed by 2 bases and V by 5 bases; bases with no gene match: 6. CDR3 sequence (DNA): TGTGCCAGCAGCCTAGGGGGACAGGGGGCGAACTATGGCTACACCTTC. Protein: CASSLGGQGANYGYTF.

Concerning this clonotype itself: No DNA is shown, since the ends of the CDR3 on it are uncertain; the CDR3 is the one TCRdb lists. This CDR3 reads CSARDLVRARDTQYF. This rearrangement joins TRBV20-1 to TRBJ2-3; TRBD1 is the table's D call and was not checked against the DNA. Ends included, the CDR3 has 15 residues. CDR1 is DFQATT, CDR2 SNEGSKA, per germline (reference sequence).

This clonotype was observed a handful of times. The gene calls are TRBV7-6 and TRBJ2-6; D unresolved. CDR3 length: 16 residues. Deletions cut 3 bases from V and 0 bases from J, with 9 bases between. CDR1 SGHVS and CDR2 FNYEAQ come from the germline V gene. DNA for the CDR3: TGTGCCAGCAGCTTTGAGAGACCCTCTGGGGCCAACGTCCTGACTTTC. Translated, it gives CASSFERPSGANVLTF.

The genes are TRBV5-1 and TRBJ1-2; 8 bases agree with TRBD1. Germline V gene sequence: CDR1 SGHRS, CDR2 YFSETQ. The CDR3 is made up of 16 amino acids. Trimming at V came to 0 bases and at J to 8 bases, leaving 12 bases not matched to a gene. In nucleotides, the CDR3 is TGCGCCAGCAGCTTGGACCGACAGGGGAGGGCTGCGGGCTACACCTTC. Translating it yields CASSLDRQGRAAGYTF. The entire variable domain, with the rest obtained from reference TRBV5-1 and TRBJ1-2, is as follows: KAGVTQTPRYLIKTRGQQVTLSCSPISGHRSVSWYQQTPGQGLQFLFEYFSETQRNKGNFPGRFSGRQFSNSRSEMNVSTLELGDSALYLCASSLDRQGRAAGYTFGSGTRLTVV.

The sample holds a few counts of this clonotype. The chain joins TRBV18 to TRBJ2-3, with 9 bases fitting TRBD1. This CDR3 has 16 residues. The germline CDR1 and CDR2 sequences are KGHSH and LQKENI. V dropped 3 bases and J dropped 5; count of bases not matched to a gene: 9. The DNA of the CDR3 is TGTGCCAGCTCACCTACATCCTCGGACAGGGGAGATACGCAGTATTTT. Protein sequence: CASSPTSSDRGDTQYF.

J is TRBJ2-5 and V is TRBV5-1; 9 positions agree with TRBD1. Matching the DNA end better, TRBJ2-7 makes the J call doubtful. The CDR3 is made up of 14 amino acids. The V gene's germline CDR1 is SGHRS and CDR2 YFSETQ. The CDR3 coding sequence is TGCGCCAGCAGCTTGGGGACAGGGGACAGCGAGCAGTACTTC. This gives the protein CASSLGTGDSEQYF.

This chain links TRBV4-3 with TRBJ1-1, with D maybe TRBD1 (6 bases). Germline V gives CDR1 LGHNA, CDR2 YSLEER. The V end was cut by 1 base, the J end by 4 bases, with 13 bases between. The CDR3 extends over 15 amino acids. The CDR3 sequence: CASSQAGGRGTEAFF. CDR3 coding DNA: TGCGCCAGCAGCCAAGCTGGGGGCCGTGGCACTGAAGCTTTCTTT.

The CDR3 spells CASSSGLAGAPEYF. CDR3 in DNA: TGTGCCAGCAGCTCAGGACTAGCGGGAGCCCCCGAGTACTTC. This sequence joins TRBV11-2 and TRBJ2-5, with 13 bases fitting TRBD2. The V gene's germline CDR1 is SGHAT and CDR2 FQNNGV. V dropped 4 bases and J dropped 12; count of bases not matched to a gene: 8. CDR3 size: 14 residues.